The rows below give T cell receptor beta chains drawn from one sample of a study of blood T cell repertoires in COVID-19. Assay used: immunoSEQ multiplex PCR; TCRdb lists only in-frame clones, some missing. The data show 250,000 to 300,000 clones, about 87% seen once. The sequencing sample was made of peripheral blood. These receptors all stem from a woman under 40 who had recovered from COVID-19. The CDR3 runs from the conserved cysteine through the conserved F or W. Fields, in order: V gene, CDR3 length, D gene, J gene, clone size, CDR3 protein, CDR3 DNA. D genes are given only for firm matches. Some rows have no size entry. The others give once, few or many, or a class for an expanded clone.

V: TRBV5-1; length: 14; D: .; J: TRBJ2-5; size: .; CDR3: CASSRTVRQETQYF; DNA: TGCGCCAGCAGCCGGACAGTTCGACAAGAGACCCAGTACTTC
V: TRBV6-5; length: 14; D: .; J: TRBJ1-1; size: .; CDR3: CASTQGRGSTEAFF; DNA: TGTGCCAGCACCCAGGGGAGGGGAAGTACTGAAGCTTTCTTT
V: TRBV19; length: 15; D: .; J: TRBJ2-6; size: once; CDR3: CASSSGAAGANVLTF; DNA: TGTGCCAGTAGTAGCGGGGCGGCTGGGGCCAACGTCCTGACTTTC
V: TRBV28; length: 14; D: .; J: TRBJ2-3; size: many; CDR3: CASSLRRSTDTQYF; DNA: TGTGCCAGCAGTTTACGTAGAAGCACAGATACGCAGTATTTT
V: TRBV7-9; length: 16; D: .; J: TRBJ1-3; size: few; CDR3: CASSSTRQLLGNTIYF; DNA: TGTGCCAGCAGCTCTACCCGACAGCTACTTGGAAACACCATATATTTT
V: TRBV15; length: 15; D: TRBD1; J: TRBJ1-2; size: .; CDR3: CATSRGGGQDYGYTF; DNA: TGTGCCACCAGCAGAGGCGGGGGACAGGATTATGGCTACACCTTC
V: TRBV5-5; length: 14; D: .; J: TRBJ2-3; size: .; CDR3: CASSFGQYTDTQYF; DNA: TGTGCCAGCAGCTTCGGACAGTACACAGATACGCAGTATTTT
V: TRBV3-1/TRBV3-2; length: 14; D: TRBD2; J: TRBJ2-5; size: .; CDR3: CASSLGTTGETQYF; DNA: TGTGCCAGCAGCCTTGGGACTACCGGGGAGACCCAGTACTTC
V: TRBV6-5; length: 15; D: .; J: TRBJ2-5; size: .; CDR3: CASTKGEGEEETQYF; DNA: TGTGCCAGCACCAAGGGAGAGGGTGAGGAAGAGACCCAGTACTTC
V: TRBV19; length: 16; D: .; J: TRBJ2-2; size: .; CDR3: CASSIKGGSNTGELFF; DNA: TGTGCCAGTAGTATAAAAGGGGGATCGAACACCGGGGAGCTGTTTTTT
V: TRBV5-1; length: 18; D: TRBD1; J: TRBJ2-1; size: .; CDR3: CASRQTGTATKSYNEQFF; DNA: TGCGCCAGCAGACAGACAGGGACAGCCACCAAATCCTACAATGAGCAGTTCTTC
V: TRBV2; length: 15; D: TRBD1; J: TRBJ1-2; size: .; CDR3: CASSFDSGTGDGYTF; DNA: TGTGCCAGCAGTTTCGATTCCGGGACAGGGGATGGCTACACCTTC
V: TRBV9; length: 16; D: TRBD1; J: TRBJ1-3; size: .; CDR3: CASSSLTGGSGNTIYF; DNA: TGTGCCAGCAGCTCCCTGACAGGGGGCTCTGGAAACACCATATATTTT
V: TRBV6-1; length: 20; D: TRBD1; J: TRBJ1-4; size: .; CDR3: CASSEMIGTGRSATNEKLFF; DNA: TGTGCCAGCAGTGAAATGATAGGGACAGGCAGATCCGCAACTAATGAAAAACTGTTTTTT
V: TRBV10-3; length: 13; D: TRBD1; J: TRBJ1-2; size: .; CDR3: CATSGTGKTGYTF; DNA: TGTGCCACCTCCGGGACAGGTAAAACCGGCTACACCTTC